These T cell receptor beta chains were read from a single sample in a study of cytomegalovirus exposure and HLA in healthy donors. Sequenced by immunoSEQ multiplex PCR; TCRdb stores in-frame clones only, minus some. The table has 65,000 to 75,000 clones, around 74% seen once. The sequenced material came from PBMCs. The receptors were sampled from a woman between 55 and 75 years old in good health and CMV-seropositive. Each CDR3 is given with its conserved first and last residue. A D gene is named only where the DNA matches it firmly. The listing skips clone size in some rows; elsewhere it reads once, few, many or a size class.

CDR3: CASSLKSGVSSEQYF; DNA: TGTGCCAGCAGCTTAAAATCGGGGGTCTCCAGCGAGCAGTACTTC; D: .; V: TRBV7-9; length: 15; J: TRBJ2-7; size: .
CDR3: CASSLGGVAYEQYF; DNA: TGTGCCAGCAGCTTAGGGGGGGTTGCCTACGAGCAGTACTTC; D: .; V: TRBV7-8; length: 14; J: TRBJ2-7; size: .
CDR3: CAWSKTKGGGYDEQYF; DNA: TGTGCCTGGAGTAAGACTAAAGGGGGCGGATACGACGAGCAGTACTTC; D: TRBD1; V: TRBV30; length: 16; J: TRBJ2-7; size: .
CDR3: CASSPTRGGEQFF; DNA: TGTGCCAGTAGTCCCACCAGAGGTGGTGAGCAGTTCTTC; D: .; V: TRBV19; length: 13; J: TRBJ2-1; size: .
CDR3: CASSLTGAYDEQYF; DNA: TGCGCCAGCAGCTTGACAGGGGCCTACGACGAGCAGTACTTC; D: TRBD1; V: TRBV5-1; length: 14; J: TRBJ2-7; size: .
CDR3: CASSLLGSYEQYF; DNA: TGCGCCAGCAGCTTACTTGGCTCCTACGAGCAGTACTTC; D: .; V: TRBV5-1; length: 13; J: TRBJ2-7; size: .
CDR3: CAIMGTNNEQFF; DNA: TGTGCCATCATGGGGACTAACAATGAGCAGTTCTTC; D: TRBD2; V: TRBV10-3; length: 12; J: TRBJ2-1; size: .
CDR3: CASSLTRNTEAFF; DNA: TGCGCCAGCAGCTTGACCAGGAACACTGAAGCTTTCTTT; D: .; V: TRBV5-1; length: 13; J: TRBJ1-1; size: few
CDR3: CASSDRDRGYEQYF; DNA: TGTGCCAGCAGCGACCGGGACAGGGGCTACGAGCAGTACTTC; D: TRBD1; V: TRBV9; length: 14; J: TRBJ2-7; size: .
CDR3: CASSRSGTGPAGEKLFF; DNA: TGCGCCAGCAGCCGATCCGGGACAGGCCCCGCTGGTGAAAAACTGTTTTTT; D: TRBD1; V: TRBV5-1; length: 17; J: TRBJ1-4; size: .
CDR3: CASSFGDRAYTEPFF; DNA: TGTGCCAGCAGCTTCGGGGACAGGGCCTACACTGAGCCGTTCTTC; D: TRBD1; V: TRBV5-6; length: 15; J: TRBJ2-1; size: few
CDR3: CASSQDHARGGYTF; DNA: TGCGCCAGCAGCCAAGATCATGCCAGGGGCGGCTACACCTTC; D: .; V: TRBV4-1; length: 14; J: TRBJ1-2; size: .
CDR3: CASSSSAGNGYTF; DNA: TGCGCCAGCAGCTCCTCCGCGGGAAATGGCTACACCTTC; D: .; V: TRBV5-1; length: 13; J: TRBJ1-2; size: .
CDR3: CASSLQGDTEAFF; DNA: TGTGCCAGCAGTTTACAGGGGGACACTGAAGCTTTCTTT; D: TRBD1; V: TRBV27; length: 13; J: TRBJ1-1; size: few
CDR3: CASSPYRDRGRHEQFF; DNA: TGTGCCAGCAGCCCTTACCGGGACAGGGGGCGCCATGAGCAGTTCTTC; D: TRBD1; V: TRBV7-8; length: 16; J: TRBJ2-1; size: .
CDR3: CASSLVTGGKNIQYF; DNA: TGTGCCAGCAGCTTAGTGACAGGAGGCAAAAACATTCAGTACTTC; D: .; V: TRBV7-9; length: 15; J: TRBJ2-4; size: .
CDR3: CASRVGISYTF; DNA: TGTGCCAGCAGGGTCGGGATCAGCTACACCTTC; D: .; V: TRBV28; length: 11; J: TRBJ1-2; size: .
CDR3: CAFDRGENTEAFF; DNA: TGTGCCTTTGACAGGGGAGAGAACACTGAAGCTTTCTTT; D: TRBD1; V: TRBV30; length: 13; J: TRBJ1-1; size: .
CDR3: CATRDRGSTEAFF; DNA: TGTGCCACACGGGACAGGGGATCCACTGAAGCTTTCTTT; D: TRBD1; V: TRBV19; length: 13; J: TRBJ1-1; size: .
CDR3: CASSFSQETQYF; DNA: TGTGCCAGCAGCTTCTCCCAAGAGACCCAGTACTTC; D: .; V: TRBV7-8; length: 12; J: TRBJ2-5; size: .
CDR3: CASSYGGATEAFF; DNA: TGTGCCAGCAGTTACGGAGGGGCCACTGAAGCTTTCTTT; D: .; V: TRBV6-6; length: 13; J: TRBJ1-1; size: .
CDR3: CASSFRYAGLRNYGYTF; DNA: TGCGCCAGCAGCTTTCGCTACGCCGGTCTAAGAAACTATGGCTACACCTTC; D: .; V: TRBV5-1; length: 17; J: TRBJ1-2; size: once
CDR3: CASSPYNSPLHF; DNA: TGTGCCAGCAGCCCATATAATTCACCCCTCCACTTT; D: .; V: TRBV5-6; length: 12; J: TRBJ1-6; size: .
CDR3: CASSLLAGGQGGEQYF; DNA: TGTGCCAGCAGCTTACTAGCGGGAGGTCAGGGGGGTGAGCAGTACTTC; D: TRBD2; V: TRBV11-2; length: 16; J: TRBJ2-7; size: .
CDR3: CAISPDSYGNTIYF; DNA: TGTGCCATCAGCCCGGACAGTTACGGAAACACCATATATTTT; D: .; V: TRBV10-3; length: 14; J: TRBJ1-3; size: .
CDR3: CARGTADNSPLHF; DNA: TGTGCCAGAGGGACAGCGGATAATTCACCCCTCCACTTT; D: TRBD1; V: TRBV2; length: 13; J: TRBJ1-6; size: .
CDR3: CASSLNRVSGNTIYF; DNA: TGTGCCAGCAGTTTGAACAGGGTCTCTGGAAACACCATATATTTT; D: .; V: TRBV6-5; length: 15; J: TRBJ1-3; size: .
CDR3: CASSLSPEGNTEAFF; DNA: TGCGCCAGCAGCTTGTCTCCTGAGGGCAACACTGAAGCTTTCTTT; D: .; V: TRBV5-1; length: 15; J: TRBJ1-1; size: .
CDR3: CASRPSLDRYQAFF; DNA: TGTGCCAGCAGACCAAGCTTGGACAGATATCAAGCTTTCTTT; D: .; V: TRBV5-8; length: 14; J: TRBJ1-1; size: .
CDR3: CAWSAGVGNQPQHF; DNA: TGTGCCTGGAGTGCTGGAGTAGGCAATCAGCCCCAGCATTTT; D: .; V: TRBV30; length: 14; J: TRBJ1-5; size: .
CDR3: CASRQGQVGGDTQYF; DNA: TGTGCCAGCAGACAGGGACAGGTGGGAGGGGATACGCAGTATTTT; D: .; V: TRBV6-5; length: 15; J: TRBJ2-3; size: once
CDR3: CASSRCGSPGTGLNTEAFF; DNA: TGTGCCAGCAGTCGGTGCGGTTCTCCCGGGACAGGTTTAAACACTGAAGCTTTCTTT; D: TRBD1; V: TRBV6-4; length: 19; J: TRBJ1-1; size: .
CDR3: CASRVDTISGNTIYF; DNA: TGTGCCAGCAGGGTGGACACGATCTCTGGAAACACCATATATTTT; D: .; V: TRBV6-1; length: 15; J: TRBJ1-3; size: .
CDR3: CASSLESSGYEQYF; DNA: TGTGCCAGCAGCTTAGAATCTAGCGGCTACGAGCAGTACTTC; D: TRBD2; V: TRBV5-4; length: 14; J: TRBJ2-7; size: .
CDR3: CASSPRSNEQYF; DNA: TGTGCCAGCAGCCCCCGGTCCAACGAGCAGTACTTC; D: .; V: TRBV7-6; length: 12; J: TRBJ2-7; size: once
CDR3: CSVVTGVLNTIYF; DNA: TGCAGCGTTGTGACAGGGGTGTTGAACACCATATATTTT; D: TRBD1; V: TRBV29-1; length: 13; J: TRBJ1-3; size: .
CDR3: CASRLRVGMNTEAFF; DNA: TGCGCCAGCAGATTGAGGGTGGGGATGAACACTGAAGCTTTCTTT; D: .; V: TRBV4-1; length: 15; J: TRBJ1-1; size: .
CDR3: CASRATGALNSPLHF; DNA: TGTGCCAGCAGAGCGACAGGGGCCCTTAATTCACCCCTCCACTTT; D: TRBD1; V: TRBV6-1; length: 15; J: TRBJ1-6; size: .
CDR3: CASSLRGSGQETQYF; DNA: TGCGCCAGCAGCTTGCGGGGTAGCGGCCAAGAGACCCAGTACTTC; D: .; V: TRBV5-1; length: 15; J: TRBJ2-5; size: .
CDR3: CASSQDNRLAGGIGETQYF; DNA: TGTGCCAGCAGCCAAGATAATAGACTAGCGGGAGGCATTGGGGAGACCCAGTACTTC; D: TRBD2; V: TRBV4-2; length: 19; J: TRBJ2-5; size: .
CDR3: CASSLAAWSTGANVLTF; DNA: TGTGCCAGCAGCTTAGCAGCCTGGTCGACTGGGGCCAACGTCCTGACTTTC; D: .; V: TRBV7-8; length: 17; J: TRBJ2-6; size: .
CDR3: CASNTGEPLGEQYF; DNA: TGTGCCAGCAATACCGGGGAGCCCCTGGGGGAGCAGTACTTC; D: .; V: TRBV25-1; length: 14; J: TRBJ2-7; size: .
CDR3: CASSLGRTGFDGELFF; DNA: TGTGCCAGCAGCTTAGGCCGGACAGGGTTCGACGGGGAGCTGTTTTTT; D: TRBD1; V: TRBV11-2; length: 16; J: TRBJ2-2; size: .
CDR3: CGTTGNAAEAFF; DNA: TGTGGTACAACAGGGAACGCGGCTGAAGCTTTCTTT; D: .; V: TRBV10-3; length: 12; J: TRBJ1-1; size: once
CDR3: CASSERTSGYNEQFF; DNA: TGTGCCAGCAGTGAACGGACTAGCGGGTACAATGAGCAGTTCTTC; D: TRBD2; V: TRBV6-4; length: 15; J: TRBJ2-1; size: .
CDR3: CASSPTRQRGVGDTQYF; DNA: TGTGCCAGCTCTCCCACCCGGCAGCGGGGGGTGGGAGATACGCAGTATTTT; D: TRBD2; V: TRBV18; length: 17; J: TRBJ2-3; size: .
CDR3: CASRRSTGFDEQYF; DNA: TGTGCCAGCAGAAGATCGACAGGGTTCGACGAGCAGTACTTC; D: TRBD1; V: TRBV7-8; length: 14; J: TRBJ2-7; size: .
CDR3: CAISEGQGAGETQYF; DNA: TGTGCCATCAGTGAGGGTCAGGGGGCAGGGGAGACCCAGTACTTC; D: TRBD1; V: TRBV10-3; length: 15; J: TRBJ2-5; size: .
CDR3: CASSLAGGITGELFF; DNA: TGTGCCAGCAGCTTGGCGGGGGGAATCACCGGGGAGCTGTTTTTT; D: TRBD2; V: TRBV5-6; length: 15; J: TRBJ2-2; size: .
CDR3: CASSEAPGGEKLFF; DNA: TGTGCCAGCAGTGAAGCGCCGGGAGGGGAAAAACTGTTTTTT; D: .; V: TRBV2; length: 14; J: TRBJ1-4; size: .
CDR3: CASSSRGTGGDTQYF; DNA: TGCGCCAGCAGCTCGCGGGGGACAGGGGGAGATACGCAGTATTTT; D: TRBD1; V: TRBV4-1; length: 15; J: TRBJ2-3; size: .
CDR3: CASSPGQKETQYF; DNA: TGCGCCAGCAGCCCGGGACAGAAAGAGACCCAGTACTTC; D: TRBD1; V: TRBV5-1; length: 13; J: TRBJ2-5; size: .
CDR3: CASSELGQSYEQYF; DNA: TGTGCCAGCAGTGAATTGGGACAGAGCTACGAGCAGTACTTC; D: TRBD1; V: TRBV6-1; length: 14; J: TRBJ2-7; size: .
CDR3: CASRRGSNLYNEQFF; DNA: TGTGCCAGCAGGCGGGGTTCCAACCTTTACAATGAGCAGTTCTTC; D: .; V: TRBV27; length: 15; J: TRBJ2-1; size: .
CDR3: CASSPDNVRDTEAFF; DNA: TGCGCCAGCAGCCCCGATAACGTTCGAGACACTGAAGCTTTCTTT; D: .; V: TRBV10-1; length: 15; J: TRBJ1-1; size: few
CDR3: CSVEPGLEQFF; DNA: TGCAGCGTTGAACCGGGATTAGAGCAGTTCTTC; D: .; V: TRBV29-1; length: 11; J: TRBJ2-1; size: .
CDR3: CASSSWPEYLDTQYF; DNA: TGTGCCAGCAGCTCCTGGCCGGAGTACCTTGATACGCAGTATTTT; D: .; V: TRBV7-2; length: 15; J: TRBJ2-3; size: few
CDR3: CASSLTGTREETQYF; DNA: TGTGCCAGCAGCTTAACGGGGACTAGGGAGGAGACCCAGTACTTC; D: TRBD2; V: TRBV7-3; length: 15; J: TRBJ2-5; size: many
CDR3: CASSERGWNQPQHF; DNA: TGTGCCAGCAGTGAAAGGGGATGGAATCAGCCCCAGCATTTT; D: .; V: TRBV25-1; length: 14; J: TRBJ1-5; size: few
CDR3: CASSLDRAADTQYF; DNA: TGTGCCAGCAGCTTGGACAGGGCTGCAGATACGCAGTATTTT; D: TRBD1; V: TRBV7-8; length: 14; J: TRBJ2-3; size: .